These 24 T cell receptor beta chains were all obtained from the same sample, sequenced in a study of vaccination and CD4 T cells after COVID-19. Treatment noted: roughly ten-day PBMC culture with coronavirus spike peptide pools or control peptides (ViraFEST assay). Cultured CD4+ T cell DNA underwent sequencing with the Oncomine TCR Beta short-read assay. TCRdb used MiXCR to reprocess the PCR reads, holding one entry per CDR3 protein. The sample includes 10,000 to 15,000 distinct CDR3 sequences, roughly 57% of them seen just once. Their antigens remain unidentified. Sequenced input: CD4+ T cells from blood, cultured in vitro. The receptors originated from a human donor who had recovered from COVID-19.

This clonotype was counted between two and nine times. The chain joins TRBV27 to TRBJ1-1; the D is unclear. CDR3 length: 15 amino acids. V dropped 0 bases and J dropped 0 bases, with 8 bases sitting between them. CDR1 is MNHEY and CDR2 is SMNVEV in the germline V gene (reference sequence). Here the CDR3 reads CASSLSSVLNTEAFF. CDR3 nucleotide sequence: TGTGCCAGCAGTTTATCGAGCGTTTTGAACACTGAAGCTTTCTTT.

This chain uses TRBV6-2 or TRBV6-3 with TRBJ2-1; 10 nucleotides agree with TRBD1. The CDR3 length is 16 residues. Germline loops: CDR1 MNHEY, CDR2 SVGEGT. Losses at the gene ends were 6 bases for V and 6 bases for J; bases not matched to a gene: 11. The CDR3, as DNA: TGTGCCAGCAGCGGTTCGCCGGGACAGGGGTTCAATGAGCAGTTCTTC. Translating it yields CASSGSPGQGFNEQFF.

This clonotype qualifies as large. V and J are TRBV20-1 and TRBJ1-5; 8 bases are shared with TRBD1. J lost 11 bases, V lost 2 bases, and 11 bases had no gene match. Germline CDR1 DFQATT, CDR2 SNEGSKA (reference sequence). This CDR3 spans 14 amino acids. CDR3 nucleotide sequence: TGCAGTGCTAGACCTGGACAGGGTCAACAAGCCCAGCATTTT. It specifies CSARPGQGQQAQHF.

This clonotype showed up just a few times. V is TRBV27 and J is TRBJ1-2, with 10 positions matching TRBD1. Germline lookup yields CDR1 MNHEY and CDR2 SMNVEV (reference sequence). This CDR3 is 14 amino acids long. With V trimmed by 3 bases and J by 8 bases, 6 bases remained unmatched. The CDR3 DNA reads TGTGCCAGCAGTTTGGGGACAGGGGTTAGGGGCTACACCTTC. It codes for CASSLGTGVRGYTF.

This clonotype has a handful of counts. The chain links TRBV7-9 to TRBJ1-5; D gene ambiguous. Germline loops: CDR1 SEHNR, CDR2 FQNEAQ (reference sequence). V lost 5 bases and J lost 3, with 5 bases in between. The CDR3 is made up of 12 amino acids. The CDR3 reads CASSPSNQPQHF. CDR3 bases: TGTGCCAGCAGCCCTTCCAATCAGCCCCAGCATTTT.

The rearrangement uses TRBV6-1 and TRBJ1-1; TRBD1 agrees at 9 bases. CDR3 length equals 15 residues. Germline V gene data show CDR1 as MNHNS and CDR2 as SASEGT. V trimming: 4 bases; J trimming: 5 bases; junction bases outside the gene matches: 8. The CDR3 spells CASSGDGQGRTEAFF. The CDR3 DNA follows: TGTGCCAGCAGTGGGGATGGACAGGGGCGAACTGAAGCTTTCTTT.

The V gene is TRBV20-1, the J gene TRBJ2-2; maybe TRBD1 (5 bases). The germline V and J ends were trimmed by 3 bases and 1 base, with 9 bases remaining between them. Germline-derived CDR1 and CDR2 are DFQATT and SNEGSKA (reference sequence). The CDR3 runs to 14 residues. This CDR3 is CSASRGLNTGELFF. CDR3 bases: TGCAGTGCTAGTAGGGGATTGAACACCGGGGAGCTGTTTTTT.

The chain carries TRBV28 and TRBJ2-5; 8 bases align to TRBD1. From germline, CDR1 is MDHEN and CDR2 SYDVKM. This CDR3 is 17 amino acids long. Trimming removed 3 bases from V and 4 bases from J; junction bases left unmatched: 13. The CDR3 protein is CASSLGTGIPDGETQYF. CDR3 nucleotide sequence: TGTGCCAGCAGTTTGGGGACAGGCATCCCAGACGGAGAGACCCAGTACTTC.

V gene TRBV5-4 combines with J gene TRBJ2-3, with no clear D. V lost 6 bases to trimming and J lost 0 bases, with 17 bases between them. There are 16 residues in the CDR3. The germline V gene has CDR1 SGHNT and CDR2 YYREEE (reference sequence). CDR3 DNA sequence: TGTGCCAGCACCCGAGGAATTGTAGATAGCACAGATACGCAGTATTTT. As protein: CASTRGIVDSTDTQYF. Combining the CDR3 with reference TRBV5-4 and TRBJ2-3 gives the whole variable domain ETGVTQSPTHLIKTRGQQVTLRCSSQSGHNTVSWYQQALGQGPQFIFQYYREEENGRGNFPPRFSGLQFPNYSSELNVNALELDDSALYLCASTRGIVDSTDTQYFGPGTRLTVL.

The CDR3 nucleotides read TGTGCCAGCAGCTTGGGTGCTAGCGGGAGCACAGATACGCAGTATTTT. This translates into CASSLGASGSTDTQYF. This rearrangement joins TRBV11-2 to TRBJ2-3; 8 positions match TRBD2. The length of the CDR3 is 16 residues. V was clipped by 3 bases and J by 0 bases; unmatched bases: 5. Germline V gene sequence: CDR1 SGHAT, CDR2 FQNNGV.

The rearrangement links TRBV7-9 to TRBJ2-2; 9 positions agree with TRBD1. Unmatched junction bases numbered 7, after V lost 6 bases and J lost 8 bases. This CDR3 spans 14 amino acids. CDR1 is SEHNR and CDR2 is FQNEAQ in the germline V gene (reference sequence). Written as DNA, the CDR3 is TGTGCCAGCAGTCCCGGACAGGGGACAGGGGAGCTGTTTTTT. This sequence encodes CASSPGQGTGELFF.

The DNA of the CDR3 is TGTGCCAGCAGCTTGGCCGCCCCCGCGGGAAACACCATATATTTT. This sequence encodes CASSLAAPAGNTIYF. The J gene is TRBJ1-3, the V gene TRBV5-5; D ambiguous. Germline assignment: CDR1 SGHKS and CDR2 YYEKEE (reference sequence). Trimming stripped 0 bases from V and 4 bases from J, with 11 bases between. CDR3 length equals 15 residues.

This clonotype was recorded only once. The J gene is TRBJ2-5, the V gene TRBV5-1; D gene uncertain. The germline V gene has CDR1 SGHRS and CDR2 YFSETQ. This CDR3 region has 16 residues. V was shortened by 0 bases and J by 3 bases, with 15 bases between the two germline ends. CDR3 residues: CASSLDSGTPEETQYF. In DNA form, the CDR3 reads TGCGCCAGCAGCTTGGACTCGGGCACTCCCGAAGAGACCCAGTACTTC.

The genes are TRBV6-2 or TRBV6-3 and TRBJ2-5, with D possibly matching TRBD2 (6 bases). The CDR3 loop spans 16 amino acids. Trimming removed 4 bases from V and 5 bases from J, with 20 bases in between. Germline CDR1 reads MNHEY; CDR2 reads SVGEGT. CDR3 protein: CASSFLGSPSRETQYF. The CDR3 coding sequence is TGTGCCAGCAGTTTCCTCGGGAGCCCTAGCAGGGAGACCCAGTACTTC.

The chain joins TRBV24-1 to TRBJ2-7, with D hard to call. The CDR3 has 13 amino acids. Germline V CDR1 and CDR2: KGHDR, SFDVKD. The V and J ends lost 7 bases and 5 bases respectively, with 14 bases between them. The CDR3 here is CATSAGSPNEQYF. The CDR3 coding sequence is TGTGCCACCAGCGCAGGTAGTCCCAACGAGCAGTACTTC.

The chain links TRBV4-3 to TRBJ2-7; D is possibly TRBD1 or TRBD2 (5 bases each). This CDR3 has 14 amino acids. Germline V CDR1 and CDR2: LGHNA, YSLEER. Deletions cut 0 bases from V and 5 bases from J, with 11 bases between. The CDR3 reads CASSQDAGTNEQYF. The CDR3, as DNA: TGCGCCAGCAGCCAAGACGCAGGGACCAACGAGCAGTACTTC.

This sequence joins TRBV20-1 and TRBJ2-2, with a possible D match to TRBD1 (5 bases). V shed 0 bases and J shed 1 base, with 12 bases lying between them. The CDR3 is 16 residues long. Germline values: CDR1 DFQATT, CDR2 SNEGSKA (reference sequence). CDR3 amino acids: CSARDGAILNTGELFF. CDR3 in DNA: TGCAGTGCTAGAGATGGGGCGATCTTGAACACCGGGGAGCTGTTTTTT.

The chain couples TRBV5-8 to TRBJ2-5; possibly TRBD1 or TRBD2 for D (5 bases each). V lost 4 bases and J lost 0, with 13 bases in between. The CDR3 contains 15 residues. Germline V gene lookup returns CDR1 SGHTS and CDR2 YDEGEE. The CDR3 reads CASSGAGAYQETQYF. The CDR3 region has the DNA TGTGCCAGCAGCGGCGCCGGGGCCTACCAAGAGACCCAGTACTTC.

The genes are TRBV6-1 and TRBJ2-7; D might be TRBD1 or TRBD2, each matching 7 bases. The germline V gene encodes CDR1 MNHNS and CDR2 SASEGT. This CDR3 is 14 amino acids long. Trimming pared 8 bases from V and 0 bases from J, leaving 14 bases between. In DNA, the CDR3 is TGTGCCAGCCGTCGGGGGGACAGCTCCTACGAGCAGTACTTC. Its translation: CASRRGDSSYEQYF.

The chain employs TRBV20-1 and TRBJ2-2; 10 positions match TRBD2. The germline CDR1 and CDR2 sequences are DFQATT and SNEGSKA (reference sequence). The CDR3 length is 15 residues. V lost 3 bases and J lost 4; bases outside the gene matches: 5. The DNA of the CDR3 is TGCAGTGCTAGGAAACTAGCGGGACCCACCGGGGAGCTGTTTTTT. Its translation: CSARKLAGPTGELFF.

The J gene is TRBJ2-2, the V gene TRBV28; D gene ambiguous. The germline V gene has CDR1 MDHEN and CDR2 SYDVKM. The CDR3 is 13 amino acids. Between the trimmed V and J ends, which lost 3 bases and 4 bases, there was a span of 6 bases. CDR3 coding DNA: TGTGCCAGCAGTTTGGAGCCCACCGGGGAGCTGTTTTTT. This gives the protein CASSLEPTGELFF.

The chain employs TRBV15 and TRBJ1-2; D is undetermined. The length of the CDR3 is 13 residues. Trimming pared 0 bases from V and 8 bases from J, leaving 10 bases between. The V gene's germline CDR1 is LNHNV and CDR2 YYDKDF (reference sequence). DNA of the CDR3: TGTGCCACCAGCAGAGATGGCTTATTGGGCTACACCTTC. It yields the protein CATSRDGLLGYTF.

The J gene is TRBJ1-2, the V gene TRBV30, with D maybe TRBD1 (6 bases). CDR1 is GTSNPN and CDR2 is SVGIG in the germline V gene (reference sequence). The CDR3 is 13 amino acids. V was trimmed by 0 bases and J by 8 bases, leaving 13 bases between them. The CDR3 bases are TGTGCCTGGAGTGTACAGGGTGCCTACGGCTACACCTTC. Its translation is CAWSVQGAYGYTF.

CDR3 residues: CASSKSRDLNTEAFF. The CDR3 DNA follows: TGTGCCAGCAGTAAGTCCAGAGACTTGAACACTGAAGCTTTCTTT. The rearrangement uses TRBV6-2 or TRBV6-3 and TRBJ1-1; D is uncertain. CDR1 is MNHEY and CDR2 is SVGEGT in the germline V gene. The CDR3 has 15 amino acids. Trimming took off 5 bases at V and 0 bases at J, with 13 bases between the two ends.